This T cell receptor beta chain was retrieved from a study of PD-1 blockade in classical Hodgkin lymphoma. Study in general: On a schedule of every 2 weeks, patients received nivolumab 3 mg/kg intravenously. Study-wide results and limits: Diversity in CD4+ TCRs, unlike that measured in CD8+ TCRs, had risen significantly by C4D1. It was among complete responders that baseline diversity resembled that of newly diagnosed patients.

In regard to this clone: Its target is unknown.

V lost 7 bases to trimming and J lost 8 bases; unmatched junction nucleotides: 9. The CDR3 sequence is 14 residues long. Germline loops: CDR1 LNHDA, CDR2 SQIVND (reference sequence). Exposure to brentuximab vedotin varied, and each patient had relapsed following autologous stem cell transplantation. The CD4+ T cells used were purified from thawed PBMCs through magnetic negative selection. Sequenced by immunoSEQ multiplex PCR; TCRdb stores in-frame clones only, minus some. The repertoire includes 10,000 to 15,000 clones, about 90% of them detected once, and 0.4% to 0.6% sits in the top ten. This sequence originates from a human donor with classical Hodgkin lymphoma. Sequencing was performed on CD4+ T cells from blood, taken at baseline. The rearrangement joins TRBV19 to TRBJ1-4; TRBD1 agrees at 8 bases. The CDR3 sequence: CASNGDRGGEKLFF. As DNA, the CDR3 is TGTGCCAGTAACGGTGACAGGGGAGGAGAAAAACTGTTTTTT.